The 20 T cell receptor beta chains listed next were all sequenced from one sample in a study of T cells in Graves' hyperthyroidism and ophthalmopathy. What was amplified from RNA transcripts were TCR beta CDR3 regions. HTBI primers were used for first-round RT-PCR of the TCR CDR3. MiXCR was run by TCRdb on the multiplex PCR reads, yielding one entry per CDR3 protein. The sample yields approximately 640,000 distinct CDR3 sequences, 17% seen once. The sample comprised blood. The source is a man aged 50 to 59 with Graves' hyperthyroidism.

This clonotype appeared a few times. A read error may be the cause here, since a much bigger clone is one base away. The V and J genes are TRBV30 and TRBJ2-6, with 9 bases lining up with TRBD1. After removal of 5 bases from V and 0 bases from J, the junction contained 5 bases not matched to a gene. The germline CDR1 and CDR2 sequences are GTSNPN and SVGIG (reference sequence). The CDR3 is 16 amino acids. The CDR3 spells CAWEGQGTSGANVLTF. The CDR3 DNA sequence: TGTGCCTGGGAGGGACAGGGCACCTCTGGGGCCAACGTCCTGACTTTC.

This clonotype appeared many times. The chain employs TRBV2 and TRBJ2-7, with a tentative D call TRBD1 (5 bases). Between the trimmed V and J ends, which lost 8 bases and 5 bases, there was a span of 16 bases. The CDR3 is made up of 13 amino acids. Germline V lookup: CDR1 SNHLY, CDR2 FYNNEI. The CDR3 DNA is TGTGCCAGCGAAGTCAGGGTAAGAGACGAGCAGTACTTC. Protein sequence: CASEVRVRDEQYF.

This clonotype was counted at least ten times. This chain uses TRBV5-1 with TRBJ2-5; no definite D call. There are 15 residues in the CDR3. From germline, CDR1 is SGHRS and CDR2 YFSETQ. The V and J ends lost 4 bases and 2 bases respectively, with 15 bases between them. The CDR3 is CASSDSFPEQETQYF. The CDR3 DNA sequence: TGCGCCAGCAGCGATAGTTTCCCTGAACAAGAGACCCAGTACTTC.

This clonotype was counted a few times. The chain joins TRBV6-2 or TRBV6-3 to TRBJ2-7; the D is unclear. Germline CDR1 reads MNHEY; CDR2 reads SVGEGT. V lost 6 bases to trimming and J lost 2 bases, with 17 bases between them. The CDR3 has 15 residues. The DNA for the CDR3 is TGTGCCAGCAGACTCACACCTACAGCTACCTACGAGCAGTACTTC. Its translation: CASRLTPTATYEQYF.

In its sample, this clonotype was seen many times. The V call is TRBV6-1, the J call TRBJ2-1, with TRBD2 identical over 14 bases. V dropped 5 bases and J dropped 4; count of bases not matched to a gene: 1. The CDR3 spans 15 residues. Germline lookup yields CDR1 MNHNS and CDR2 SASEGT. The CDR3 DNA reads as TGTGCCAGCAGTTGGACTAGCGGGGGGTACAATGAGCAGTTCTTC. Residues: CASSWTSGGYNEQFF.

This clonotype was seen ten or more times. The chain combines TRBV5-1 with TRBJ2-3; TRBD2 agrees at 11 bases. The CDR3 totals 19 residues. CDR1 SGHRS and CDR2 YFSETQ come from the germline V gene. The V segment lost 0 bases and the J segment 5 bases; nucleotides outside the gene matches: 14. CDR3 region: CASSLAARLAGGWQDTQYF. DNA of the CDR3: TGCGCCAGCAGCTTGGCAGCTCGTCTAGCGGGAGGATGGCAAGATACGCAGTATTTT. Full variable domain (rest looked up from reference TRBV5-1 and TRBJ2-3): KAGVTQTPRYLIKTRGQQVTLSCSPISGHRSVSWYQQTPGQGLQFLFEYFSETQRNKGNFPGRFSGRQFSNSRSEMNVSTLELGDSALYLCASSLAARLAGGWQDTQYFGPGTRLTVL.

This clonotype appeared a few times. This rearrangement joins TRBV7-9 to TRBJ2-3; weak D call: TRBD2 (6 bases). Trimming left V 10 bases short and J 5 bases short, with 10 bases between. This CDR3 has 11 amino acids. CDR1 SEHNR and CDR2 FQNEAQ come from the germline V gene (reference sequence). CDR3 amino acids: CATGEGDTQYF. CDR3 sequence (DNA): TGTGCCACGGGGGAAGGAGATACGCAGTATTTT.

The chain carries TRBV6-2 or TRBV6-3 and TRBJ2-3, with 11 bases identical to TRBD2. The CDR3 runs 17 residues. J lost 2 bases, V lost 2 bases, and 6 bases had no gene match. Germline V CDR1 and CDR2: MNHEY, SVGEGT. CDR3 region: CASSYIPTSGITDTQYF. The CDR3 DNA is TGTGCCAGCAGTTACATCCCGACTAGCGGGATCACAGATACGCAGTATTTT.

With regard to this clonotype: This may arise from a read error, as a much more abundant clone is one base away. The gene calls are TRBV19 and TRBJ1-5; 11 bases align to TRBD1. The CDR3 extends over 15 amino acids. Looked up from germline, CDR1 is LNHDA and CDR2 is SQIVND (reference sequence). This CDR3 is CASSRGQGARQPQRF. The CDR3 bases are TGTGCCAGTAGCCGAGGACAGGGGGCCCGACAGCCCCAGCGTTTT. The full variable domain, completed using reference TRBV19 and TRBJ1-5, is DGGITQSPKYLFRKEGQNVTLSCEQNLNHDAMYWYRQDPGQGLRLIYYSQIVNDFQKGDIAEGYSVSREKKESFPLTVTSAQKNPTAFYLCASSRGQGARQPQRFGDGTRLSIL.

This clonotype was recorded many times. V and J are TRBV28 and TRBJ1-2; no firm D call. The V gene's germline CDR1 is MDHEN and CDR2 SYDVKM. The V end lost 8 bases, the J end lost 2 bases, and 6 bases lay between the germline ends. The CDR3 length is 11 residues. For the CDR3, the DNA is TGTGCCAGCGAACAGAACTATGGCTACACCTTC. Amino acid sequence: CASEQNYGYTF.

This clonotype has ten or more counts. The gene calls are TRBV7-9 and TRBJ1-3, with TRBD1 matching over 7 bases. This CDR3 is 16 amino acids long. The trim removed 0 bases at V and 0 bases at J, leaving 2 bases unmatched. Germline loops: CDR1 SEHNR, CDR2 FQNEAQ (reference sequence). CDR3 sequence: CASSLAPGGSGNTIYF. The CDR3, as DNA: TGTGCCAGCAGCTTAGCCCCAGGGGGCTCTGGAAACACCATATATTTT.

Many counts were recorded for this clonotype. The chain employs TRBV20-1 and TRBJ1-1; no firm D call. Germline V gene lookup returns CDR1 DFQATT and CDR2 SNEGSKA (reference sequence). V lost 6 bases to trimming and J lost 0 bases, with 11 bases between them. This CDR3 contains 13 residues. For the CDR3, the DNA is TGCAGTGCCCCCGCTAACTTGAACACTGAAGCTTTCTTT. Amino acid sequence: CSAPANLNTEAFF.

This clonotype was observed once. V usage is TRBV27 and J usage is TRBJ1-6; TRBD1 is a possible D gene (5 bases). V dropped 1 base and J dropped 9 bases, with 13 bases sitting between them. Germline-derived CDR1 and CDR2 are MNHEY and SMNVEV (reference sequence). The length of the CDR3 is 15 residues. CDR3 bases: TGTGCCAGCAGTTTATACGGGGCCGGACCTTCACCCCTCCACTTT. Encoded protein: CASSLYGAGPSPLHF.

The chain carries TRBV7-3 and TRBJ2-3; D not resolved. The length of the CDR3 is 14 residues. Per germline, CDR1 SGHTA and CDR2 FQGTGA. V shed 2 bases and J shed 8 bases, with 14 bases lying between them. DNA for the CDR3: TGTGCCAGCAGCTTAGGCAGCTCGCCCGGTACGCAGTATTTT. It specifies CASSLGSSPGTQYF.

Many counts were recorded for this clonotype. V gene TRBV11-2 combines with J gene TRBJ1-1; D unresolved. The germline V gene has CDR1 SGHAT and CDR2 FQNNGV. The CDR3 totals 15 residues. Between the trimmed V and J ends, which lost 6 bases and 4 bases, there was a span of 18 bases. The CDR3, as DNA: TGTGCCAGCAGTCCCCTGTCGAATCTGGGCACTGAAGCTTTCTTT. This encodes CASSPLSNLGTEAFF.

This clonotype was found many times. J is TRBJ2-1 and V is TRBV6-1; tentatively, D is TRBD2 (6 bases). The CDR3 is 15 residues long. V dropped 6 bases and J dropped 6 bases, with 18 bases sitting between them. Germline values: CDR1 MNHNS, CDR2 SASEGT. The CDR3 loop is CASSPAGWLSNEQFF. In nucleotides, the CDR3 is TGTGCCAGCAGCCCCGCGGGGTGGTTGAGCAATGAGCAGTTCTTC.

The chain is built from TRBV7-3 and TRBJ2-2, with D uncertain. The CDR3 consists of 13 residues. The V gene lost 5 bases and the J gene lost 6 bases, with 10 bases spanning the gap. Germline CDR1 and CDR2: SGHTA and FQGTGA. The CDR3 nucleotides are TGTGCCAGCAGCACCTTCAGGCCCGGGGAGCTGTTTTTT. Translated, it gives CASSTFRPGELFF.

The V gene is TRBV30, the J gene TRBJ2-3, with TRBD1 matching over 8 bases. After removal of 1 base from V and 4 bases from J, the junction contained 4 bases not matched to a gene. CDR1 GTSNPN and CDR2 SVGIG come from the germline V gene (reference sequence). The CDR3 length is 14 residues. The CDR3 spells CAWSGGQASDTQYF. The CDR3 bases are TGTGCCTGGAGTGGGGGACAGGCTTCAGATACGCAGTATTTT.

The sample holds many counts of this clonotype. The genes are TRBV5-1 and TRBJ2-3; TRBD2 aligns across 13 bases. Germline CDR1 is SGHRS and CDR2 is YFSETQ. The CDR3 loop spans 16 amino acids. V lost 4 bases to trimming and J lost 6 bases; unmatched junction nucleotides: 8. In DNA, the CDR3 is TGCGCCAGCAGCGGGAGGACTAGCGGGAGTTCTGATACGCAGTATTTT. This translates into CASSGRTSGSSDTQYF.

The rearrangement links TRBV7-8 to TRBJ1-5, with TRBD1 matching 10 bases. CDR3 length: 15 amino acids. V lost 5 bases, J lost 6 bases, and 7 bases stayed unmatched. Looked up from germline, CDR1 is SGHVS and CDR2 is FQNEAQ. The CDR3 reads CASSQTGQGTQPQHF. The CDR3 nucleotides read TGTGCCAGCAGCCAAACGGGACAGGGGACTCAGCCCCAGCATTTT.